These T cell receptor beta chains were read from a single sample in a study of T cells in Graves' hyperthyroidism and ophthalmopathy. TCRdb re-called the multiplex PCR reads with MiXCR, one entry per CDR3 protein. The table shows hundreds of thousands of distinct CDR3 sequences, with 14% to 15% occurring only once. Sequenced sample: blood. The source is a woman aged 40 to 50 with Graves' ophthalmopathy. Each CDR3 is given with its conserved first and last residue. The D gene is left open where the match is weak. Rows give clone size only sometimes, using once, few, many, or a class for an expanded clone.

V	J	size	D	DNA	CDR3
TRBV28	TRBJ2-7	many	TRBD2	TGTGCCAGCAGGGATAGGACTAGCGGGACCTACGAGCAGTACTTC	CASRDRTSGTYEQYF
TRBV6-5	TRBJ1-1	many	-	TGTGCCAGCAGTTACGGGGGGTCTGAAGCTTTCTTT	CASSYGGSEAFF
TRBV7-9	TRBJ2-5	many	TRBD1	TGTGCCAGCAGCCCGACAGGGTTCCAAGAGACCCAGTACTTC	CASSPTGFQETQYF
TRBV12-3/TRBV12-4	TRBJ1-1	many	TRBD1	TGTGCCAGCACCCTGACAGGGCCCAACACTGAAGCTTTCTTT	CASTLTGPNTEAFF
TRBV28	TRBJ2-7	many	-	TGTGCCAGCGTGGATGGGCTACACTACGAGCAGTACTTC	CASVDGLHYEQYF
TRBV6-1	TRBJ2-7	-	-	TGTGCCAGCAGTGTGGGCCCCGCGGGGTACGAGCAGTACTTC	CASSVGPAGYEQYF
TRBV19	TRBJ2-7	many	-	TGTGCCAGTAGTACTGACTTAGGGGGACAGCAGTACTTC	CASSTDLGGQQYF
TRBV12-3/TRBV12-4	TRBJ2-7	many	-	TGTGCCAGCAGCCCCAGGGGGGACGAGCAGTACTTC	CASSPRGDEQYF
TRBV20-1	TRBJ1-3	many	-	TGCAGTGCTGAGGACAGCGTCTCTGGAAACACCATATATTTT	CSAEDSVSGNTIYF
TRBV6-1	TRBJ1-6	many	TRBD1	TGTGCCAGCGCATTAGAGGACAGGGTCGTCACCCTCCACTTT	CASALEDRVVTLHF
TRBV7-2	TRBJ1-1	few	TRBD1	TGTGCCAGCCAACCGGACAGGGGCACTGAAGCTTTCTTT	CASQPDRGTEAFF
TRBV28	TRBJ2-4	many	TRBD2	TGTGCCAGCGTTGGGACAGGGTCGAGACTAGCGGGAGGGCCGGCCAAAAACATTCAGTACTTC	CASVGTGSRLAGGPAKNIQYF
TRBV10-3	TRBJ2-7	many	-	TGTGCCATCAGTGCTGAACTAGCAATCTACGAGCAGTACTTC	CAISAELAIYEQYF
TRBV7-9	TRBJ2-7	many	-	TGTGCCAGCAGCCATCCGGCGGGGCTCGAGCAGTACTTC	CASSHPAGLEQYF
TRBV28	TRBJ1-2	many	-	TGTGCCAGCAGTTTGCCAGGTTCTAACTATGGCTACACCTTC	CASSLPGSNYGYTF
TRBV29-1	TRBJ2-7	many	-	TGCAGCGTTGAAGGGGCAGGTCAGTACGAGCAGTACTTC	CSVEGAGQYEQYF